This TCR beta chain was identified in a study of shared clonotypes between healthy human individuals. Trimming removed 3 bases at V and 13 bases at J, with 23 bases between. CDR1 is SGDLS and CDR2 is YYNGEE in the germline V gene. The CDR3 consists of 16 residues. This table comes from immunoSEQ multiplex PCR, and its TCRdb copy is limited to in-frame clones, with some not included. The data show under 650,000 clones, with almost 97% seen just once and 0.06% held by the top ten. CD45RA+ naive and CD45RA-negative memory subsets were separated from CD4+ cells. A note on this clone: What it binds is unknown.

Overall study findings and caveats: An anticipated effect of sequencing depth on clonotype sharing among donors was recognized.

The clonotype comes from a woman in her 30s in good health. V gene TRBV9 combines with J gene TRBJ1-6, with a possible D match to TRBD1 (6 bases). The sequenced sample was naive CD4+ T cells sorted from blood. Stated subset: CD45RA+ positively selected. CDR3 residues: CASSGGTMGNNAPLHF. The CDR3, as DNA: TGTGCCAGCAGCGGAGGGACAATGGGCAATAACGCGCCCCTCCACTTT.